This TCR beta chain is drawn from a study of T cells in Graves' hyperthyroidism and ophthalmopathy. Turning to this clonotype: The antigen is not known.

Active moderate-to-severe ophthalmopathy, Clinical Activity Score at least 3, NOSPECS at least 4, under 3 months' duration. Uncontrolled infection, other autoimmune disease, pregnancy or lactation disqualified patients from enrolment. PBMCs were sourced from roughly 9.1 ml fresh peripheral blood. General observations from the study: The model forecast ophthalmopathy, anticipating it by a median around 6.9 months before onset.

RNA transcripts gave rise to amplified TCR beta CDR3 regions. When the TCR CDR3 underwent first-round RT-PCR, the HTBI primer set was used. TCRdb processed the multiplex PCR reads anew with MiXCR; each CDR3 protein has one entry. This table holds around 300,000 distinct CDR3 sequences, around 13% found once. The V gene end was trimmed by 8 bases and the J gene end by 0 bases; junction bases not matched to a gene: 21. The CDR3 loop spans 21 amino acids. Input material: blood. V gene TRBV12-3 or TRBV12-4 combines with J gene TRBJ2-1, with 11 bases lining up with TRBD2. This TCR was sampled from a woman in her thirties or forties with Graves' ophthalmopathy. Written as DNA, the CDR3 is TGTGCCAGCTCACCACCCTCATTGACGCTAGCGGGGGGTAGCTCCTACAATGAGCAGTTCTTC. It yields the protein CASSPPSLTLAGGSSYNEQFF.